This T cell receptor (beta chain) was obtained from a study of cytomegalovirus exposure and HLA in healthy donors. Overall study context: Earlier work reported some 110 million unique TCR beta sequences from some 170 million T cells.

Whole-study results and caveats: In most subjects, TCR beta sequences reportedly gave accurate predictions of HLA-A and HLA-B alleles.

Looked up from germline, CDR1 is SGHAT and CDR2 is FQNNGV. This CDR3 is built from 15 residues. Trimming removed 6 bases from V and 5 bases from J; junction bases left unmatched: 6. PCR employed 60 Vbeta and 13 Jbeta primers. Repertoires were generated with immunoSEQ multiplex PCR, while TCRdb's copy carries only in-frame clones and drops some. Among roughly 80,000 clones listed, about 60% were seen once. Notes on this clone: Antigen unknown.

The chain carries TRBV11-2 and TRBJ2-1, with 11 bases fitting TRBD2. Input material: PBMCs. The TCR comes from a man aged 25 to 40 in good health and CMV-seropositive. The CDR3 here is CASSYSGRANNEQFF. CDR3 nucleotide sequence: TGTGCCAGCAGTTATAGCGGGAGGGCCAACAATGAGCAGTTCTTC.